The 28 T cell receptor beta chains below were found in one sample sequenced in a study of blood T cells in healthy people across ages. Primed by a sample-barcoded 5' primer and a J-beta primer mix, a second PCR proceeded for about 6 to 11 cycles. TCRdb processed the 5' RACE reads anew with MiXCR; each CDR3 protein has one entry. Counted here are around 1.5 million distinct CDR3 sequences, roughly 45% occurring once; the ten biggest clones make up 7.9%. The sample was blood. These receptors were taken from a woman under 30 in good health.

The V call is TRBV20-1, the J call TRBJ2-5; tentative D call: TRBD2 (5 bases). The V and J ends lost 6 bases and 3 bases respectively, with 11 bases between them. Germline loops: CDR1 DFQATT, CDR2 SNEGSKA (reference sequence). This CDR3 region has 12 residues. This chain's CDR3 is CSATEAKETQYF. The CDR3 DNA sequence: TGCAGTGCCACGGAGGCAAAAGAGACCCAGTACTTC.

The chain has TRBV29-1 and TRBJ2-5, with D maybe TRBD1 (6 bases). V lost 0 bases and J 5 bases, leaving 13 bases between the germline ends. The V gene's germline CDR1 is SQVTM and CDR2 ANQGSEA. The CDR3 totals 14 residues. The DNA for the CDR3 is TGCAGCGTTGAAGATTTGGGGGCTTCGGAGACCCAGTACTTC. It yields the protein CSVEDLGASETQYF.

This clonotype was seen a few times. The chain combines TRBV7-2 with TRBJ1-6, with 9 bases aligning to TRBD1. This CDR3 has 19 residues. Germline CDR1 SGHTA, CDR2 FQGNSA. V was pared by 2 bases and J by 6 bases, with 14 bases of the junction left unmatched. The CDR3 spells CASSLMGTGGPTSNSPLHF. CDR3 bases: TGTGCCAGCAGCTTAATGGGTACAGGGGGCCCCACCAGTAATTCACCCCTCCACTTT.

The rearrangement joins TRBV10-3 to TRBJ2-5, with TRBD2 identical over 12 bases. This CDR3 is 16 amino acids long. The V and J ends lost 11 bases and 11 bases, in that order; junction bases with no gene match: 21. CDR1 ENHRY and CDR2 SYGVKD come from the germline V gene. In DNA, the CDR3 is TGTGCCCCTCGAGCCCACACTAGCGGGAGGAGTTATGAGCAGTACTTC. This encodes CAPRAHTSGRSYEQYF.

This clonotype was seen more than once but under ten times. This rearrangement joins TRBV6-5 to TRBJ1-2; D unclear. This CDR3 region has 13 residues. V dropped 6 bases and J dropped 8 bases, with 16 bases sitting between them. From germline, CDR1 is MNHEY and CDR2 SVGAGI. CDR3 amino acids: CASSPYSHWGYTF. CDR3 sequence (DNA): TGTGCCAGCAGCCCATATAGCCACTGGGGCTACACCTTC.

The V call is TRBV12-3 or TRBV12-4, the J call TRBJ2-7, with 7 nucleotides matching TRBD1. The CDR3 covers 15 residues. Trimming took 6 bases from V and 5 from J; bases not matched to a gene: 13. CDR3 amino acids: CASRQQGSLVDEQYF. Written as DNA, the CDR3 is TGTGCCAGCAGGCAACAGGGGTCTTTGGTGGACGAGCAGTACTTC.

The CDR3 protein is CASSLGGEGTEQYF. DNA for the CDR3: TGTGCCAGCAGTCTCGGAGGGGAAGGGACGGAGCAGTACTTC. The chain is built from TRBV12-3 or TRBV12-4 and TRBJ2-7, with D maybe TRBD2 (6 bases). The V end was cut by 5 bases, the J end by 7 bases, with 18 bases between. The CDR3 length is 14 residues.

Comments on this clonotype: Being one base from a much bigger clone, this may be a read error. J is TRBJ2-1 and V is TRBV4-1; the match to TRBD2 covers 9 bases. Germline CDR1 MGHRA, CDR2 YSYEKL. V shed 5 bases, J shed 9 bases, and the junction held 11 bases outside the gene matches. The CDR3 covers 15 residues. CDR3 in DNA: TGCGCCAGCAGCGACAGCGGACTAGCGACTAGTGAGCAGTTCTTC. Protein: CASSDSGLATSEQFF.

As concerns this clonotype: Without the conserved terminal phenylalanine or tryptophan, this CDR3 likely stems from a read error. The CDR3 coding sequence is TGTGCCAGCAGTTACGCTAGTAACAATGAGCAGTTCCTC. Amino acids: CASSYASNNEQFL. The chain links TRBV6-5 to TRBJ2-1; D unresolved. Trimming cost V 2 bases and J 5 bases, with 7 bases left between them. The CDR3 extends over 13 amino acids. Per germline, CDR1 MNHEY and CDR2 SVGAGI.

This rearrangement joins TRBV29-1 to TRBJ2-5; 9 bases align to TRBD2. Germline CDR1 SQVTM, CDR2 ANQGSEA. The junction had 19 bases not matched to a gene; V was cut back by 3 bases and J by 11 bases. CDR3 length equals 16 residues. This chain's CDR3 is CSVEGGLATRGDEQYF. The CDR3 DNA follows: TGCAGCGTTGAGGGGGGACTAGCCACCCGCGGAGATGAGCAGTACTTC.

This clonotype was seen a handful of times. The chain recombines TRBV12-3 or TRBV12-4 with TRBJ2-1; D tentatively fits TRBD1 or TRBD2 (6 bases each). V lost 6 bases, J lost 5 bases, and 14 bases lay in between. The CDR3 extends over 14 amino acids. In DNA form, the CDR3 reads TGTGCCAGCAGCTTCGGGGGCGGGAACAATGAGCAGTTCTTC. Amino acid sequence: CASSFGGGNNEQFF.

This chain links TRBV19 with TRBJ2-2; 15 bases align to TRBD2. CDR1 is LNHDA, CDR2 SQIVND, per germline (reference sequence). V was pared by 5 bases and J by 6 bases, with 10 bases of the junction left unmatched. The CDR3 is made up of 18 amino acids. CDR3 amino acids: CASSPRTSGRASAGELFF. The DNA of the CDR3 is TGTGCCAGTAGTCCCCGGACTAGCGGGAGGGCAAGTGCCGGGGAGCTGTTTTTT.

The rearrangement links TRBV27 to TRBJ1-4; D unclear. Germline-derived CDR1 and CDR2 are MNHEY and SMNVEV (reference sequence). The CDR3 runs to 13 residues. Trimming shortened V by 2 bases and J by 12 bases, and 13 bases separated the two germline ends. This CDR3 reads CASSLQAERELFF. DNA for the CDR3: TGTGCCAGCAGTTTACAGGCCGAGAGGGAACTGTTTTTT.

The chain carries TRBV2 and TRBJ2-1, with D perhaps matching TRBD2 (6 bases). Germline CDR1 is SNHLY and CDR2 is FYNNEI. V lost 8 bases to trimming and J lost 7 bases, with 12 bases between them. The CDR3 is made up of 12 amino acids. CDR3 DNA sequence: TGTGCCAGCGGGGGACTTGGGAATGAGCAGTTCTTC. Its protein is CASGGLGNEQFF.

The chain combines TRBV10-3 with TRBJ2-3, with D perhaps matching TRBD1 (5 bases). Germline CDR1 and CDR2: ENHRY and SYGVKD. Trimming removed 7 bases from V and 2 bases from J, with 10 bases in between. The CDR3 sequence is 13 residues long. The CDR3 spells CAITGLITDTQYF. The CDR3 DNA follows: TGTGCCATCACAGGGCTAATCACAGATACGCAGTATTTT.

The chain links TRBV18 to TRBJ2-7, with TRBD2 matching over 12 bases. CDR3 length equals 18 residues. Germline V gene lookup returns CDR1 KGHSH and CDR2 LQKENI. Germline trimming cut 4 bases from V and 4 bases from J; bases unmatched to any gene: 14. CDR3 nucleotide sequence: TGTGCCAGCTCACGGACCCAACTAGCGGGGGGTGACACTTACGAGCAGTACTTC. Its protein is CASSRTQLAGGDTYEQYF.

The CDR3 nucleotides read TGCAGCGTTCCGAAGGATCCCTACAATGAGCAGTTCTTC. It is translated as CSVPKDPYNEQFF. The rearrangement links TRBV29-1 to TRBJ2-1; no definite D call. CDR1 and CDR2 from the germline V gene are SQVTM and ANQGSEA. This CDR3 has 13 residues. V lost 5 bases to trimming and J lost 2 bases, with 10 bases between them.

V and J are TRBV7-2 and TRBJ2-2, with TRBD2 identical over 10 bases. J was trimmed by 7 bases and V by 5 bases; bases with no gene match: 7. The CDR3 loop spans 15 amino acids. CDR1 is SGHTA and CDR2 is FQGNSA in the germline V gene. CDR3 protein: CASSAGTSVNGELFF. The CDR3 DNA is TGTGCCAGCAGCGCCGGGACTAGCGTCAACGGGGAGCTGTTTTTT.

This clonotype was found many times. CDR3: CSGLGQGLYNEQFF. CDR3 nucleotide sequence: TGCAGCGGCCTAGGACAGGGATTATACAATGAGCAGTTCTTC. This chain links TRBV29-1 with TRBJ2-1, with 8 bases matching TRBD1. The CDR3 is made up of 14 amino acids. Germline loops: CDR1 SQVTM, CDR2 ANQGSEA. Trimming at V came to 7 bases and at J to 4 bases, leaving 9 bases not matched to a gene.

This clonotype showed up just a few times. The chain is built from TRBV4-1 and TRBJ2-7, with TRBD1 matching 7 bases. Germline V lookup: CDR1 MGHRA, CDR2 YSYEKL. The CDR3 has 15 residues. V was pared by 2 bases and J by 3 bases, with 7 bases of the junction left unmatched. The CDR3 sequence is CASSQPRQGDYEQYF. CDR3 sequence (DNA): TGCGCCAGCAGCCAACCCCGACAGGGAGACTACGAGCAGTACTTC.

This rearrangement joins TRBV4-2 to TRBJ2-4; no firm D call. The CDR3 is 15 amino acids. CDR1 and CDR2 (germline): LGHNA, YNFKEQ. The germline V and J ends were trimmed by 0 bases and 7 bases, with 13 bases remaining between them. The CDR3 DNA follows: TGTGCCAGCAGCCAAGATGTGGCGGTACGGAACATTCAGTACTTC. Translation: CASSQDVAVRNIQYF.

The genes are TRBV2 and TRBJ2-1, with D uncertain. V was pared by 3 bases and J by 13 bases, with 10 bases between. CDR3 length equals 11 residues. Germline V gene sequence: CDR1 SNHLY, CDR2 FYNNEI. This chain's CDR3 is CASSDPFAQFF. The CDR3 coding sequence is TGTGCCAGCAGTGACCCATTCGCCCAGTTCTTC.

This clonotype has only a few counts. This chain joins TRBV12-3 or TRBV12-4 and TRBJ1-1; possibly TRBD1 for D (5 bases). The length of the CDR3 is 16 residues. V lost 6 bases and J lost 3, with 20 bases in between. This CDR3 is CASSDSGLEGDTEAFF. The CDR3 region has the DNA TGTGCCAGCAGCGATTCGGGACTTGAAGGGGACACTGAAGCTTTCTTT.

The V gene is TRBV5-6, the J gene TRBJ2-4, with D possibly matching TRBD1 (6 bases). Gene TRBJ2-7 matches the end of the DNA better, so the J call may be wrong. The CDR3 contains 14 residues. Germline V gene data show CDR1 as SGHDT and CDR2 as YYEEEE. CDR3 residues: CASSLGGDRYEQYF. The CDR3 DNA is TGTGCCAGCAGCTTGGGGGGAGACAGGTACGAGCAGTACTTC.

Only a few counts were recorded for this clonotype. J is TRBJ2-1 and V is TRBV24-1; D might be TRBD1 (8 bases). CDR3 length equals 15 residues. Per the germline V gene, CDR1 is KGHDR and CDR2 is SFDVKD. The V end lost 3 bases, the J end lost 9 bases, and 17 bases lay between the germline ends. CDR3 sequence reads: CATSDTGGQGPEQFF. The CDR3 nucleotides read TGTGCCACCAGTGATACGGGAGGACAGGGCCCTGAGCAGTTCTTC.

The chain carries TRBV12-3 or TRBV12-4 and TRBJ2-1, with TRBD2 as a possible D gene (6 bases). The J call may be faulty, since TRBJ2-7 better matches the DNA end. The CDR3 covers 13 residues. The CDR3 loop reads CASRGSGGYEQYF. CDR3 DNA: TGTGCCAGCAGGGGTAGCGGAGGCTACGAGCAGTACTTC.

The sample holds a few counts of this clonotype. V and J are TRBV20-1 and TRBJ2-1; 10 nucleotides agree with TRBD2. Germline V lookup: CDR1 DFQATT, CDR2 SNEGSKA (reference sequence). The CDR3 is made up of 14 amino acids. J lost 4 bases, V lost 6 bases, and 6 bases had no gene match. Written as DNA, the CDR3 is TGCAGTGCAAAACTAGCGGGGCATTACAATGAGCAGTTCTTC. It encodes CSAKLAGHYNEQFF.

About this clonotype itself: One end of the junction varies from germline; a read error may be responsible. The chain joins TRBV27 to TRBJ2-3; D is possibly TRBD2 (5 bases). This CDR3 is 13 amino acids long. Germline V gene sequence: CDR1 MNHEY, CDR2 SMNVEV (reference sequence). The CDR3, as DNA: TGTGCCAGCTTCCGAGGAGGCACAGAGACGCAGTATTTT. This gives the protein CASFRGGTETQYF.